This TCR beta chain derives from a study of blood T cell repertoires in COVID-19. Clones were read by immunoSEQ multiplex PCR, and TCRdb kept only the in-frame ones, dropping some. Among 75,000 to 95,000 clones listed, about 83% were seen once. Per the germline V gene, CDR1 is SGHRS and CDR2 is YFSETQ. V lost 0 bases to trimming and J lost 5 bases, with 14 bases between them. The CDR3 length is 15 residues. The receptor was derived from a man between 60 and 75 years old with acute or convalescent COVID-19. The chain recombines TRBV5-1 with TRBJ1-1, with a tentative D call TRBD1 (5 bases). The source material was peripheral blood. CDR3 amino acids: CASSLAPAKGTEAFF. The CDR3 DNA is TGCGCCAGCAGCTTGGCGCCGGCCAAGGGGACTGAAGCTTTCTTT.